The T cell receptor beta chain described here comes from a study of beta chain features in type 1 diabetes. The investigators reverse transcribed all of the isolated RNA, so they sequenced expressed TCRB transcripts. TCRdb keeps only in-frame clones here, not all; method: immunoSEQ multiplex PCR. Of about 620,000 clones listed, around 16% are singletons. Study-level results: Comparison showed that naive, central memory and Treg TCRB repertoires appeared more similar among patients than among healthy donors. Shorter templates might be favored by PCR, equally in patients and controls.

This clone was counted only a few times. What it binds is not known. Via the markers CD45RO/CCR7/CD25/CD127/CD95/CD27, stem cell-like memory, regulatory, central memory and naive CD4+ cells were sorted. V was cut by 4 bases and J by 4 bases, with 11 bases left in between. This CDR3 contains 14 residues. The V gene's germline CDR1 is ENHRY and CDR2 SYGVKD. The V call is TRBV10-3, the J call TRBJ1-5; a possible D gene is TRBD1 (5 bases). This TCR was recovered from a man in his late teens or twenties in good health. Specimen: naive CD4+ T cells from blood. The CDR3 sequence is CAISVTGENQPQHF. The CDR3 nucleotides read TGTGCCATCAGTGTAACGGGGGAGAATCAGCCCCAGCATTTT.